The sequence of this TCR beta chain was determined in a study of T-cell reconstitution after alpha-beta-depleted transplantation in children. This clonotype has at least ten counts. Its antigen is currently unknown. Whole-study findings and limits: About two months after transplant, alpha-beta T cells reportedly came from several hundred expanded graft clones.

As it was prepared, the TCRbeta library received unique molecular identifiers. TCRdb reprocessed the PCR reads via MiXCR and lists one record per CDR3 protein. The sample consists of around 700,000 distinct CDR3 sequences, roughly 13% of them appearing once. CDR3 length equals 14 residues. V dropped 0 bases and J dropped 4; count of bases not matched to a gene: 2. CDR1 MNHEY and CDR2 SMNVEV come from the germline V gene (reference sequence). This sequence was found in a girl aged 2-10 years with congenital amegakaryocytic thrombocytopenia, due to receive a stem cell transplant. The specimen comprised PBMCs, sampled before TCRalphabeta/CD19-depleted stem cell transplant. The V gene is TRBV27, the J gene TRBJ1-2, with 7 nucleotides matching TRBD1. CDR3 amino acids: CASSLSSGGYGYTF. In DNA, the CDR3 is TGTGCCAGCAGTTTATCATCAGGGGGCTATGGCTACACCTTC.